A selection of T cell receptor beta chains follows, all from one sample in a study of blood T cell repertoires in COVID-19. Here immunoSEQ multiplex PCR was the method, and the copy in TCRdb shows in-frame clones only, minus some. This table holds 80,000 to 95,000 clones, about nine tenths found once. The source material was peripheral blood. The source is a man in his fifties with active or convalescent COVID-19. Both conserved end residues are part of each CDR3. The order of the fields is D gene, clone size, V gene, J gene, CDR3 length, CDR3 DNA, CDR3 protein. D genes are given only for firm matches. Not all rows give a size; the values are once, few, many and, for expanded clones, a class.

>NA|NA|TRBV5-4|TRBJ1-1|15
TGTGCCAGCAGCTTGCAGGCAGGCTCGAACACTGAAGCTTTCTTT
CASSLQAGSNTEAFF
>TRBD1|NA|TRBV25-1|TRBJ1-4|15
TGTGCCAGCAGTGAATTGGGGACAGCCGGGGAAAAACTGTTTTTT
CASSELGTAGEKLFF
>TRBD1|NA|TRBV28|TRBJ2-1|15
TGTGCCAGCAGTTTAGGGACAGGGGTTTTCAATGAGCAGTTCTTC
CASSLGTGVFNEQFF
>NA|few|TRBV5-4|TRBJ1-2|16
TGTGCCAGCAGCTTGGGGGGCCGGGACAATACCTATGGCTACACCTTC
CASSLGGRDNTYGYTF
>NA|NA|TRBV18|TRBJ1-1|16
TGTGCCAGCTCGCAAACTCTCCAGGCCGGGGACACTGAAGCTTTCTTT
CASSQTLQAGDTEAFF
>TRBD1|NA|TRBV30|TRBJ1-5|15
TGTGCCTGGGGTACCGGGACAGGGATTAATCAGCCCCAGCATTTT
CAWGTGTGINQPQHF
>NA|NA|TRBV28|TRBJ1-5|15
TGTGCCAGCAGTTTGCCCGGGACACGTAATCAGCCCCAGCATTTT
CASSLPGTRNQPQHF
>TRBD2|NA|TRBV5-4|TRBJ2-7|14
TGTGCCAGCAGCTTGGTACGCGGGAGGGGCGAGCAGTACTTC
CASSLVRGRGEQYF
>TRBD1|NA|TRBV6-4|TRBJ1-5|15
TGTGCCAGCAGTCCCCAGGGACAGGCCAATCAGCCCCAGCATTTT
CASSPQGQANQPQHF
>NA|few|TRBV10-3|TRBJ1-4|13
TGTGCCACCAACGAGCCTAGGAGTGAAAAACTGTTTTTT
CATNEPRSEKLFF
>NA|once|TRBV10-3|TRBJ2-3|15
TGTGCCATCAGTGGGACTTCCGGCCTCACAGATACGCAGTATTTT
CAISGTSGLTDTQYF
>NA|few|TRBV6-5|TRBJ1-6|12
TGTGCCAGCAGTTACTCGGGGGGTCCCCTCCACTTT
CASSYSGGPLHF